The rows below give T cell receptor beta chains drawn from one sample of a study of blood T cell repertoires in COVID-19. Repertoires were generated with immunoSEQ multiplex PCR, while TCRdb's copy carries only in-frame clones and drops some. Of over 200,000 clones in the sample, 75% to 85% were seen once. The sample consisted of peripheral blood. Receptors originate from a woman under 40 with COVID-19, enrolled during active disease. Each CDR3 is given with its conserved first and last residue. Fields, in order: V gene, J gene, D gene, clone size, CDR3 DNA, CDR3 protein. D genes are given only for firm matches. The size of a clone is reported for some rows only, either as once, few or many, or as a class for expanded clones.

v_gene: TRBV5-5; j_gene: TRBJ2-1; d_gene: -; abundance: few; CDR3nt: TGTGCCAGCAACCCCGGGGACAATGAGCAGTTCTTC; CDR3aa: CASNPGDNEQFF
v_gene: TRBV5-1; j_gene: TRBJ2-5; d_gene: -; abundance: -; CDR3nt: TGCGCCAGCAGCTTGGCTCCCCAAGAGACCCAGTACTTC; CDR3aa: CASSLAPQETQYF
v_gene: TRBV7-3; j_gene: TRBJ2-3; d_gene: -; abundance: -; CDR3nt: TGTGCCAGCAGCGGGGACTTGGCAGATACGCAGTATTTT; CDR3aa: CASSGDLADTQYF
v_gene: TRBV29-1; j_gene: TRBJ1-2; d_gene: TRBD1; abundance: -; CDR3nt: TGCAGCGTTGTTCATCAGGGGGACTATGGCTACACCTTC; CDR3aa: CSVVHQGDYGYTF
v_gene: TRBV9; j_gene: TRBJ1-4; d_gene: -; abundance: -; CDR3nt: TGTGCCAGCAGCGTTGAGGTTGCTAATGAAAAACTGTTTTTT; CDR3aa: CASSVEVANEKLFF
v_gene: TRBV11-3; j_gene: TRBJ1-2; d_gene: TRBD1; abundance: -; CDR3nt: TGTGCCAGCAGCCGACGGGACAGGGTCTATGGCTACACCTTC; CDR3aa: CASSRRDRVYGYTF
v_gene: TRBV5-1; j_gene: TRBJ2-7; d_gene: -; abundance: -; CDR3nt: TGCGCCAGCAGCTCACAGGGAGGGGAGCAGTACTTC; CDR3aa: CASSSQGGEQYF
v_gene: TRBV19; j_gene: TRBJ1-4; d_gene: -; abundance: -; CDR3nt: TGTGCCAGTAGTCGGGAAGGCGGTGAAAAACTGTTTTTT; CDR3aa: CASSREGGEKLFF
v_gene: TRBV28; j_gene: TRBJ1-5; d_gene: -; abundance: -; CDR3nt: TGTGCCAGCCGGGACACTAATCAGCCCCAGCATTTT; CDR3aa: CASRDTNQPQHF
v_gene: TRBV19; j_gene: TRBJ2-3; d_gene: -; abundance: -; CDR3nt: TGTGCCAGTAGTCCCGGAGGGCGGGGCACAGATACGCAGTATTTT; CDR3aa: CASSPGGRGTDTQYF
v_gene: TRBV6-5; j_gene: TRBJ1-1; d_gene: -; abundance: once; CDR3nt: TGTGCCAGCAGTTACGACAGGACGCCGACCGGTGAAGCTTTCTTT; CDR3aa: CASSYDRTPTGEAFF
v_gene: TRBV28; j_gene: TRBJ2-7; d_gene: -; abundance: -; CDR3nt: TGTGCCACTGCCCTGGTGTCCAAGGGGGGGGGCCTAGAGCAGTACTTC; CDR3aa: CATALVSKGGGLEQYF
v_gene: TRBV9; j_gene: TRBJ1-2; d_gene: -; abundance: once; CDR3nt: TGTGCCAGCAGCTACAGGACAGATAACTATGGCTACACCTTC; CDR3aa: CASSYRTDNYGYTF
v_gene: TRBV27; j_gene: TRBJ2-6; d_gene: -; abundance: once; CDR3nt: TGTGCCAGCAGTTTATCCCTAGTCCGCAGCTCTGGGGCCAACGTCCTGACTTTC; CDR3aa: CASSLSLVRSSGANVLTF
v_gene: TRBV24-1; j_gene: TRBJ2-2; d_gene: TRBD1; abundance: -; CDR3nt: TGTGCCACCAGTGACCCTAGGACAGGAAACACCGGGGAGCTGTTTTTT; CDR3aa: CATSDPRTGNTGELFF
v_gene: TRBV9; j_gene: TRBJ1-1; d_gene: -; abundance: -; CDR3nt: TGTGCCAGCAGCGCGGTAGGAGGAGATTCCACTGAAGCTTTCTTT; CDR3aa: CASSAVGGDSTEAFF
v_gene: TRBV6-5; j_gene: TRBJ2-7; d_gene: -; abundance: once; CDR3nt: TGTGCCAGCACCGACGGGAGCGAGCAGTACTTC; CDR3aa: CASTDGSEQYF
v_gene: TRBV7-2; j_gene: TRBJ1-6; d_gene: -; abundance: -; CDR3nt: TGTGCCGTCACAACAGGGCTCCCTTATAATTCACCCCTCCACTTT; CDR3aa: CAVTTGLPYNSPLHF
v_gene: TRBV13; j_gene: TRBJ1-1; d_gene: -; abundance: -; CDR3nt: TGTGCCAGCAGCTTCGGGGAGAACACTGAAGCTTTCTTT; CDR3aa: CASSFGENTEAFF
v_gene: TRBV9; j_gene: TRBJ1-4; d_gene: TRBD1; abundance: once; CDR3nt: TGTGCCAGCAGCCTTTGGACAGGGGCGTTAGCAAATGAAAAACTGTTTTTT; CDR3aa: CASSLWTGALANEKLFF
v_gene: TRBV10-3; j_gene: TRBJ2-1; d_gene: TRBD2; abundance: -; CDR3nt: TGTGCCATCCATGACGGGAGGGCCGATGAGCAGTTCTTC; CDR3aa: CAIHDGRADEQFF
v_gene: TRBV5-4; j_gene: TRBJ2-1; d_gene: -; abundance: -; CDR3nt: TGTGCCAGCAGCTTGGCAGGGATCGCGAACAATGAGCAGTTCTTC; CDR3aa: CASSLAGIANNEQFF
v_gene: TRBV7-6; j_gene: TRBJ2-7; d_gene: -; abundance: -; CDR3nt: TGTGCCAGCAGCTTAGCGGGACTTGTGGACTACGGGGAGCAGTACTTC; CDR3aa: CASSLAGLVDYGEQYF
v_gene: TRBV25-1; j_gene: TRBJ1-6; d_gene: TRBD1; abundance: -; CDR3nt: TGTGCCAGCAGTGGGACACAGGGGAGGAGGTCACCCCTCCACTTT; CDR3aa: CASSGTQGRRSPLHF
v_gene: TRBV12-5; j_gene: TRBJ2-5; d_gene: TRBD2; abundance: once; CDR3nt: TGTGCTAGTGGTTTGATGGCGGCGGGGGGGCCGGGAGAGACCCAGTACTTC; CDR3aa: CASGLMAAGGPGETQYF
v_gene: TRBV6-4; j_gene: TRBJ2-1; d_gene: TRBD2; abundance: once; CDR3nt: TGTGCCAGCAGTGACACTCCCCCTACTAGCGGGGGAATGGATGAGCAGTTCTTC; CDR3aa: CASSDTPPTSGGMDEQFF
v_gene: TRBV27; j_gene: TRBJ1-4; d_gene: -; abundance: -; CDR3nt: TGTGCCAGCAGTTTATTTTCACGGCCCGGGGGGCGCGTTGAAAAACTGTTTTTT; CDR3aa: CASSLFSRPGGRVEKLFF
v_gene: TRBV11-2; j_gene: TRBJ1-2; d_gene: -; abundance: -; CDR3nt: TGTGCCAGCACCCGGGAGTACCATGGCTACACCTTC; CDR3aa: CASTREYHGYTF
v_gene: TRBV19; j_gene: TRBJ1-5; d_gene: TRBD1; abundance: -; CDR3nt: TGTGCCAGTAGTCCCGGGACAGCCGACAATCAGCCCCAGCATTTT; CDR3aa: CASSPGTADNQPQHF
v_gene: TRBV10-3; j_gene: TRBJ1-1; d_gene: -; abundance: -; CDR3nt: TGTGCCATCAGTGAGTCGAATAGAAACACTGAAGCTTTCTTT; CDR3aa: CAISESNRNTEAFF
v_gene: TRBV6-6; j_gene: TRBJ1-1; d_gene: -; abundance: -; CDR3nt: TGTGCCAGCAGTTACGGTAGGGGGAACACTGAAGCTTTCTTT; CDR3aa: CASSYGRGNTEAFF
v_gene: TRBV7-9; j_gene: TRBJ2-3; d_gene: -; abundance: -; CDR3nt: TGTGCCAGCAGCTTTGGAGGTAACCCCACAGATACGCAGTATTTT; CDR3aa: CASSFGGNPTDTQYF
v_gene: TRBV18; j_gene: TRBJ2-3; d_gene: TRBD2; abundance: -; CDR3nt: TGTGCCAGCTCACCCTTTGGCTCAGCGGGAAGCACAGATACGCAGTATTTT; CDR3aa: CASSPFGSAGSTDTQYF
v_gene: TRBV7-9; j_gene: TRBJ2-3; d_gene: -; abundance: -; CDR3nt: TGTGCCAGCAGCTCAGACTCCGGACACCCCACAGATACGCAGTATTTT; CDR3aa: CASSSDSGHPTDTQYF
v_gene: TRBV7-2; j_gene: TRBJ2-3; d_gene: TRBD2; abundance: -; CDR3nt: TGTGCCAGCAGCTATAGCGGGGGCAGCACAGATACGCAGTATTTT; CDR3aa: CASSYSGGSTDTQYF
v_gene: TRBV29-1; j_gene: TRBJ2-6; d_gene: -; abundance: -; CDR3nt: TGCAGCGTTGGGAGCGAGACCAACGTCCTGACTTTC; CDR3aa: CSVGSETNVLTF
v_gene: TRBV5-1; j_gene: TRBJ2-2; d_gene: -; abundance: -; CDR3nt: TGCGCCAGCAGCCTCCAGGGCGGGAACACCGGGGAGCTGTTTTTT; CDR3aa: CASSLQGGNTGELFF
v_gene: TRBV5-1; j_gene: TRBJ1-1; d_gene: -; abundance: -; CDR3nt: TGCGCCAGCAGCCCCAATCAGGACACTGAAGCTTTCTTT; CDR3aa: CASSPNQDTEAFF
v_gene: TRBV28; j_gene: TRBJ1-2; d_gene: TRBD1; abundance: -; CDR3nt: TGTGCCAGCAGTTTGGCGGGGACAGGGGGGACGGGCTATGGCTACACCTTC; CDR3aa: CASSLAGTGGTGYGYTF
v_gene: TRBV6-2/TRBV6-3; j_gene: TRBJ1-2; d_gene: TRBD1; abundance: -; CDR3nt: TGTGCCAGCAGTTACCCTAAGGGGACAGGGATCGGCTACACCTTC; CDR3aa: CASSYPKGTGIGYTF
v_gene: TRBV28; j_gene: TRBJ1-1; d_gene: TRBD1; abundance: -; CDR3nt: TGTGCCAGCAGTTCTTACAGGGGTGTGAACACTGAAGCTTTCTTT; CDR3aa: CASSSYRGVNTEAFF
v_gene: TRBV5-1; j_gene: TRBJ1-6; d_gene: -; abundance: -; CDR3nt: TGCGCCAGCAGCTTGGTGGGAGGGAGCTCCTATAATTCACCCCTCCACTTT; CDR3aa: CASSLVGGSSYNSPLHF
v_gene: TRBV4-2; j_gene: TRBJ2-7; d_gene: -; abundance: once; CDR3nt: TGTGCCAGCAGCCAAGATATCGGCTACGAGCAGTACTTC; CDR3aa: CASSQDIGYEQYF
v_gene: TRBV24-1; j_gene: TRBJ2-3; d_gene: -; abundance: -; CDR3nt: TGTGCCACCAGTGAGAGGAGTGTGAGCGATGGGACAGATACGCAGTATTTT; CDR3aa: CATSERSVSDGTDTQYF
v_gene: TRBV4-3; j_gene: TRBJ2-3; d_gene: -; abundance: -; CDR3nt: TGCGCCAGCAGCCAAGAGGCGGTACGGCTGGATACGCAGTATTTT; CDR3aa: CASSQEAVRLDTQYF
v_gene: TRBV5-6; j_gene: TRBJ1-2; d_gene: -; abundance: -; CDR3nt: TGTGCCAGCAGCTTGCGGGGGGACAACTATGGCTACACCTTC; CDR3aa: CASSLRGDNYGYTF
v_gene: TRBV4-3; j_gene: TRBJ1-4; d_gene: -; abundance: -; CDR3nt: TGCGCCAGCAGCCAAGTGAGGGAGGGTGAAAAACTGTTTTTT; CDR3aa: CASSQVREGEKLFF
v_gene: TRBV28; j_gene: TRBJ1-1; d_gene: TRBD1; abundance: -; CDR3nt: TGTGCCAGCACCGAAGGACAGGGGGCGACTGAAGCTTTCTTT; CDR3aa: CASTEGQGATEAFF
v_gene: TRBV19; j_gene: TRBJ2-2; d_gene: TRBD2; abundance: -; CDR3nt: TGTGCCAGTAGTATCCCCAGACTAGCGGGGGGGAACACCGGGGAGCTGTTTTTT; CDR3aa: CASSIPRLAGGNTGELFF
v_gene: TRBV19; j_gene: TRBJ2-3; d_gene: TRBD2; abundance: few; CDR3nt: TGTGCCAGTTCAATGGGGGGGAGCGGAGACACAGATACGCAGTATTTT; CDR3aa: CASSMGGSGDTDTQYF
v_gene: TRBV18; j_gene: TRBJ2-4; d_gene: -; abundance: -; CDR3nt: TGTGCCAGCTCACCGGGTACACGGGAACCCAAAAACATTCAGTACTTC; CDR3aa: CASSPGTREPKNIQYF
v_gene: TRBV3-1/TRBV3-2; j_gene: TRBJ1-1; d_gene: TRBD1; abundance: -; CDR3nt: TGTGCCAGCAGCCAAGAAGGGACAGGGGGCCCTGAAGCTTTCTTT; CDR3aa: CASSQEGTGGPEAFF